Listed here are 16 T cell receptor beta chains from one sample, sequenced in a study of blood T cell repertoires in COVID-19. The table came from immunoSEQ multiplex PCR; TCRdb's copy has only in-frame clones and leaves some out. Of some 31,000 clones in the sample, approximately 86% were seen once. Sequencing used peripheral blood. These receptors originate from a human donor in a cohort sampled during active COVID-19. The donor label of this sample is uncertain.

This rearrangement joins TRBV19 to TRBJ1-2; no reliable D call. The germline V and J ends were trimmed by 0 bases and 3 bases, with 5 bases remaining between them. Germline V lookup: CDR1 LNHDA, CDR2 SQIVND (reference sequence). CDR3 length: 13 residues. The CDR3 region has the DNA TGTGCCAGTAGTATAGAACGGTACTATGGCTACACCTTC. This encodes CASSIERYYGYTF.

This chain uses TRBV4-1 with TRBJ2-3; 11 bases are a match to TRBD2. This CDR3 is 18 amino acids long. Germline-derived CDR1 and CDR2 are MGHRA and YSYEKL. The ends lost 0 bases at V and 1 base at J; junction bases unmatched: 6. CDR3 sequence reads: CASSQERLAGTRTDTQYF. CDR3 sequence (DNA): TGCGCCAGCAGCCAAGAAAGACTAGCGGGGACGCGCACAGATACGCAGTATTTT.

This rearrangement joins TRBV5-1 to TRBJ2-1; D possibly corresponds to TRBD1 (6 bases). Germline V gives CDR1 SGHRS, CDR2 YFSETQ. CDR3 length: 14 residues. V lost 3 bases, J lost 9 bases, and 16 bases lay in between. The CDR3 DNA is TGCGCCAGCAGCTCGACAGGTCATCGTGTTGAGCAGTTCTTC. Translated: CASSSTGHRVEQFF.

This chain uses TRBV5-4 with TRBJ2-1; 7 bases align to TRBD2. Germline CDR1 reads SGHNT; CDR2 reads YYREEE (reference sequence). Losses at the gene ends were 3 bases for V and 9 bases for J; bases not matched to a gene: 9. The length of the CDR3 is 14 residues. The CDR3 DNA is TGTGCCAGCAGCTCCCGGGGGGTAATCGGTGAGCAGTTCTTC. Amino acids: CASSSRGVIGEQFF.

The rearrangement joins TRBV15 to TRBJ1-5; unclear D gene. The CDR3 contains 12 residues. Trimming removed 0 bases from V and 8 bases from J, with 5 bases in between. The germline gives CDR1 LNHNV, CDR2 YYDKDF (reference sequence). DNA for the CDR3: TGTGCCACCAGCAGAGATCGGGAGCCCCAGCATTTT. Residues: CATSRDREPQHF. Full variable domain (rest looked up from reference TRBV15 and TRBJ1-5): DAMVIQNPRYQVTQFGKPVTLSCSQTLNHNVMYWYQQKSSQAPKLLFHYYDKDFNNEADTPDNFQSRRPNTSFCFLDIRSPGLGDTAMYLCATSRDREPQHFGDGTRLSIL.

CDR3 in DNA: TGTGCCAGTAGTATAGACGGGGTGATGTACAATGAGCAGTTCTTC. Its translation: CASSIDGVMYNEQFF. The rearrangement links TRBV19 to TRBJ2-1; D is possibly TRBD2 (5 bases). Trimming pared 0 bases from V and 4 bases from J, leaving 10 bases between. The CDR3 extends over 15 amino acids. Per the germline V gene, CDR1 is LNHDA and CDR2 is SQIVND (reference sequence).

V usage is TRBV7-2 and J usage is TRBJ2-1; 10 bases agree with TRBD2. This CDR3 comprises 15 residues. The V segment lost 7 bases and the J segment 4 bases; nucleotides outside the gene matches: 7. Germline CDR1 SGHTA, CDR2 FQGNSA. The CDR3 region has the DNA TGTGCCAGCACCCAAAGGACTAGCGGATACAATGAGCAGTTCTTC. It encodes CASTQRTSGYNEQFF.

The chain recombines TRBV7-9 with TRBJ2-7, with D possibly matching TRBD2 (5 bases). This CDR3 contains 14 residues. Germline assignment: CDR1 SEHNR and CDR2 FQNEAQ (reference sequence). V was shortened by 6 bases and J by 3 bases, with 15 bases between the two germline ends. The CDR3 spells CASSSAPGGYEQYF. DNA for the CDR3: TGTGCCAGCAGTTCGGCCCCAGGAGGCTACGAGCAGTACTTC. The full variable domain, rest sourced from reference TRBV7-9 and TRBJ2-7, is DTGVSQNPRHKITKRGQNVTFRCDPISEHNRLYWYRQTLGQGPEFLTYFQNEAQLEKSRLLSDRFSAERPKGSFSTLEIQRTEQGDSAMYLCASSSAPGGYEQYFGPGTRLTVT.

The chain combines TRBV11-3 with TRBJ2-1, with unresolved D. Germline CDR1 is SGHNT and CDR2 is YENEEA. This CDR3 comprises 13 residues. V lost 3 bases to trimming and J lost 7 bases, with 10 bases between them. The CDR3 nucleotides are TGTGCCAGCAGCTTGGCTTTCGGGAATGAGCAGTTCTTC. This gives the protein CASSLAFGNEQFF.

This chain links TRBV6-6 with TRBJ1-1; tentatively, D is TRBD1 (5 bases). The CDR3 has 14 residues. Germline CDR1 and CDR2: MNHNY and SVGAGI (reference sequence). Trimming took 5 bases from V and 3 from J, leaving 13 bases between them. The CDR3 region is CASSRSLGDTEAFF. The DNA for the CDR3 is TGTGCCAGCAGTAGGTCCCTAGGGGACACTGAAGCTTTCTTT.

This clone appeared a single time. The rearrangement uses TRBV4-1 and TRBJ2-3; 10 bases line up with TRBD2. Germline V gives CDR1 MGHRA, CDR2 YSYEKL. The V gene end was trimmed by 5 bases and the J gene end by 7 bases; junction bases not matched to a gene: 9. This CDR3 is built from 15 residues. CDR3: CASSESGRVQNTQYF. In nucleotides, the CDR3 is TGCGCCAGCAGCGAGAGCGGGAGGGTTCAGAATACGCAGTATTTT.

The chain links TRBV2 to TRBJ1-2; 7 bases match TRBD1. This CDR3 has 13 residues. Trimming took 6 bases from V and 9 from J; bases not matched to a gene: 10. Germline V gene lookup returns CDR1 SNHLY and CDR2 FYNNEI. The CDR3 DNA reads as TGTGCCAGCAGCGCATTAGGACAGGTCCGCTACACCTTC. As protein: CASSALGQVRYTF.

Only one count was recorded for this clone. The chain links TRBV5-1 to TRBJ2-5, with 15 bases matching TRBD2. Per germline, CDR1 SGHRS and CDR2 YFSETQ. The V and J ends lost 2 bases and 1 base, in that order; junction bases with no gene match: 6. The CDR3 totals 18 residues. CDR3 sequence reads: CASSLGLAGGPGQETQYF. Here the CDR3 DNA reads TGCGCCAGCAGCTTAGGACTAGCGGGAGGGCCAGGCCAAGAGACCCAGTACTTC.

The V and J genes are TRBV4-2 and TRBJ2-7; D is unclear. The CDR3 is 15 residues long. Trimming took off 1 base at V and 0 bases at J, with 10 bases between the two ends. Germline loops: CDR1 LGHNA, CDR2 YNFKEQ. CDR3 protein: CASSQVAASSYEQYF. In DNA form, the CDR3 reads TGTGCCAGCAGCCAAGTGGCGGCGAGCTCCTACGAGCAGTACTTC.

The rearrangement joins TRBV18 to TRBJ2-1; D remains unclear. The CDR3 runs to 15 residues. V lost 3 bases and J lost 0, with 9 bases in between. Germline assignment: CDR1 KGHSH and CDR2 LQKENI. CDR3 loop: CASSPGQSSYNEQFF. CDR3 bases: TGTGCCAGCTCACCGGGCCAGAGCTCCTACAATGAGCAGTTCTTC.

J is TRBJ2-1 and V is TRBV14, with 13 bases identical to TRBD2. J lost 7 bases, V lost 4 bases, and 10 bases had no gene match. CDR1 and CDR2 from the germline V gene are SGHDN and FVKESK. The CDR3 extends over 17 amino acids. The CDR3, as DNA: TGTGCCAGCAGCCCTCCCCGACTAGCGGGAGGTTTTAATGAGCAGTTCTTC. Protein product: CASSPPRLAGGFNEQFF.